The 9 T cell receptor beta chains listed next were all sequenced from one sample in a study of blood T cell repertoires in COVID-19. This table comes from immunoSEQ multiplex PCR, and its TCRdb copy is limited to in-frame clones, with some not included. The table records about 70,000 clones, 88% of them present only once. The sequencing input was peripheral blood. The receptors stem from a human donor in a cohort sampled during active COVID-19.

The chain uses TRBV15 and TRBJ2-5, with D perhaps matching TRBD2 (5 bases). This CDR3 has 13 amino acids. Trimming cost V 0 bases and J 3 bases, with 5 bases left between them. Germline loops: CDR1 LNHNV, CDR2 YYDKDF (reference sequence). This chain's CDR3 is CATSREREETQYF. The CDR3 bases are TGTGCCACCAGCAGAGAGAGGGAAGAGACCCAGTACTTC.

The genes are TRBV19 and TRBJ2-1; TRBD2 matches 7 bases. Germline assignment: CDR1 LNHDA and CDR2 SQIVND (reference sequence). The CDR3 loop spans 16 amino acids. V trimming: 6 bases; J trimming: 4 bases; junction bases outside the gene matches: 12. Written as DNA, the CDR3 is TGTGCCAGTAGGGACTTCGGCGGGAGTTGGTACAATGAGCAGTTCTTC. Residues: CASRDFGGSWYNEQFF.

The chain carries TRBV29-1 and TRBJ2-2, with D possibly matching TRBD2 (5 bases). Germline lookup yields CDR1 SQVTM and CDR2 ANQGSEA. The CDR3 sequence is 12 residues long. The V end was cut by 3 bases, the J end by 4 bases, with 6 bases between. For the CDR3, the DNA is TGCAGCGTTGAGGGAGTCACCGGGGAGCTGTTTTTT. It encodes CSVEGVTGELFF.

CDR3 sequence reads: CTSSCLGGVTYEQYV. The CDR3 DNA sequence: TGCACCAGCAGCTGCCTCGGGGGGGTTACCTACGAGCAGTACGTC. The chain uses TRBV1 and TRBJ2-7; the D segment call TRBD2 is taken from the table without a DNA check. TRBV1 is described as a pseudogene. The CDR3 covers 15 residues.

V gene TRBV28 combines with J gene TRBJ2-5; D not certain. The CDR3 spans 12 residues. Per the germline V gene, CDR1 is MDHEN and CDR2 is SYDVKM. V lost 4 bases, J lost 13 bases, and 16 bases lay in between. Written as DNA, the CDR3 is TGTGCCAGCAGTTCTAGTTTCCTCTGGGTGTACTTC. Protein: CASSSSFLWVYF.

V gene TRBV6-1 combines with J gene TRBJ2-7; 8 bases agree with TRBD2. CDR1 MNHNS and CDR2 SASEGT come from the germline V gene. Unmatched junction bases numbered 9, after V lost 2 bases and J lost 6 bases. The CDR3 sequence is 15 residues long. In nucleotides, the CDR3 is TGTGCCAGCAGTGAACGGGCAGCGGGAGTGAGCGAGCAGTACGTC. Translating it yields CASSERAAGVSEQYV.

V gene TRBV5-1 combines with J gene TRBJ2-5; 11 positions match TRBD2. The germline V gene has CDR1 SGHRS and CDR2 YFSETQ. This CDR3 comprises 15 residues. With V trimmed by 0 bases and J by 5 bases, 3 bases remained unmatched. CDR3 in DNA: TGCGCCAGCAGCTTGGAGTTAGCGGGGGGGGAGACCCAGTACTTC. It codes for CASSLELAGGETQYF.

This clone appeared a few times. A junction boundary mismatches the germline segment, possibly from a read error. The CDR3 reads CASSLSARGDSPRHF. CDR3 bases: TGTGCCAGCAGTTTATCCGCCCGAGGGGACAGCCCCCGGCATTTT. The chain has TRBV27 and TRBJ1-5; 7 bases are a match to TRBD1. Germline V gene lookup returns CDR1 MNHEY and CDR2 SMNVEV (reference sequence). The CDR3 runs to 15 residues.

The CDR3 DNA follows: TGTGCCAGCAGTTTAAGCGTTTACAATGAGCAGTTCTTC. Amino acids: CASSLSVYNEQFF. The rearrangement joins TRBV27 to TRBJ2-1; D gene uncertain. CDR1 and CDR2 from the germline V gene are MNHEY and SMNVEV (reference sequence). V lost 2 bases, J lost 4 bases, and 6 bases lay in between. There are 13 residues in the CDR3.